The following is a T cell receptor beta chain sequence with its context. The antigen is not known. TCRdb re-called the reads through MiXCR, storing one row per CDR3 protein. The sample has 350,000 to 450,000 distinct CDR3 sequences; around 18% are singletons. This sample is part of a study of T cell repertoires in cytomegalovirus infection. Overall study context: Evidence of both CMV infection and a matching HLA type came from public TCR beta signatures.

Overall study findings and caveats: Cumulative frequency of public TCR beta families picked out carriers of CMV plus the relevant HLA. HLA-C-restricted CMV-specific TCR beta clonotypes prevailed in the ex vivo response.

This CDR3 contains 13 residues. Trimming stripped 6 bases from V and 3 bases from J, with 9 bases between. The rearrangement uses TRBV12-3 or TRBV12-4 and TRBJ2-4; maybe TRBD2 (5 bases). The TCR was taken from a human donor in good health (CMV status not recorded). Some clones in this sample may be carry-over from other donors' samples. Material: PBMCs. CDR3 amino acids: CASRSRGKNIQYF. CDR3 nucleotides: TGTGCCAGCAGGTCCCGGGGCAAAAACATTCAGTACTTC.